The 5 T cell receptor beta chains listed next were all sequenced from one sample in a study of cytomegalovirus exposure and HLA in healthy donors. 13 Jbeta primers and 60 Vbeta primers were used for the PCR. Measured with immunoSEQ multiplex PCR; TCRdb has only the in-frame clones, and not every one. The sample includes about 100,000 clones, roughly 73% seen only once; the top ten take approximately 7%. The sample comprised PBMCs. These receptors all stem from a man in his forties or fifties in good health and CMV-seropositive.

The V call is TRBV2, the J call TRBJ2-7; D is possibly TRBD1 (5 bases). There are 14 residues in the CDR3. Looked up from germline, CDR1 is SNHLY and CDR2 is FYNNEI. With 4 bases removed from V and 1 base from J, the gap between germline ends came to 11 bases. Written as DNA, the CDR3 is TGTGCCAGCAGTGGAGATGCAGGGTCCTACGAGCAGTACTTC. This translates into CASSGDAGSYEQYF.

This clone was counted a few times. This chain connects TRBV28 to TRBJ1-5; 8 bases match TRBD1. This CDR3 has 12 residues. V dropped 11 bases and J dropped 4; count of bases not matched to a gene: 4. Germline CDR1 and CDR2: MDHEN and SYDVKM. The CDR3 is CASGGWNQPQHF. CDR3 nucleotides: TGTGCCTCAGGGGGCTGGAATCAGCCCCAGCATTTT.

This chain joins TRBV7-2 and TRBJ2-5, with TRBD2 identical over 7 bases. Germline CDR1 and CDR2: SGHTA and FQGNSA. J gave up 1 base and V 5 bases, and 7 bases lay outside the gene matches. The CDR3 sequence is 15 residues long. The CDR3 sequence: CASSPVGGGQETQYF. The CDR3 nucleotides are TGTGCCAGCAGCCCCGTGGGCGGGGGCCAAGAGACCCAGTACTTC.

The chain joins TRBV7-9 to TRBJ2-5, with D perhaps TRBD2 (6 bases). CDR3 length: 13 amino acids. V lost 3 bases to trimming and J lost 5 bases, with 10 bases between them. Germline values: CDR1 SEHNR, CDR2 FQNEAQ (reference sequence). DNA of the CDR3: TGTGCCAGCAGCTTTGGAGGGGAGGAGACCCAGTACTTC. Translation: CASSFGGEETQYF.

The chain combines TRBV7-2 with TRBJ1-5; 8 nucleotides match TRBD1. Per germline, CDR1 SGHTA and CDR2 FQGNSA. V was pared by 6 bases and J by 4 bases, with 8 bases of the junction left unmatched. CDR3 size: 15 residues. In DNA, the CDR3 is TGTGCCAGCAGGTCCGGGACAGGAGGTAATCAGCCCCAGCATTTT. Translation gives CASRSGTGGNQPQHF.